One and the same sample provided the 28 T cell receptor beta chains below, sequenced in a study of T-cell reconstitution after alpha-beta-depleted transplantation in children (dated by TCRdb to 2016 to 2017). Preparation of the library involved PCR. The run used an Illumina HiSeq 2500. Molecular barcoding was employed in the preparation of TCR libraries, with unique molecular identifiers being used to normalize TCRbeta repertoire quantification. The public reads were reprocessed in TCRdb via fastp at Q25 and MiXCR, keeping in-frame beta chains. CDR3 protein sequences are deduplicated, and each keeps its most common genes and DNA. This sample is represented by under 250,000 distinct CDR3 sequences; more than 15% of them were singletons. Roughly two fifths of the sample comes from the top ten. This specimen's treatment or condition label, per the study, means: allogeneic hematopoietic cell transplantation with graft depleted of TCRalphabeta T cells and CD19 B cells.

This material consisted of PBMCs, mostly from graft donor cells, taken 360 days after TCRalphabeta/CD19-depleted stem cell transplant. The origin of the receptors is a male patient between 2 and 15 years old who had a stem cell transplant for acute lymphoblastic leukemia, so the T cells may come from the graft donor.

This clonotype occurred a few times. V and J are TRBV20-1 and TRBJ2-3; TRBD2 matches 9 bases. CDR3 length equals 15 residues. Germline V gene sequence: CDR1 DFQATT, CDR2 SNEGSKA (reference sequence). V lost 5 bases, J lost 2 bases, and 8 bases stayed unmatched. CDR3 DNA: TGCAGTGCTCGGACTAGCGTGGCGTTCACAGATACGCAGTATTTT. Its protein product is CSARTSVAFTDTQYF.

The rearrangement joins TRBV28 to TRBJ2-7; 13 positions match TRBD2. V lost 7 bases and J lost 5; bases outside the gene matches: 23. The length of the CDR3 is 20 residues. The germline V gene encodes CDR1 MDHEN and CDR2 SYDVKM. This CDR3 reads CASTTGQGRWGLAGPNEQYF. Here the CDR3 DNA reads TGTGCCAGCACCACCGGTCAGGGGCGCTGGGGACTAGCGGGACCCAACGAGCAGTACTTC.

This clonotype was observed many times. The chain carries TRBV28 and TRBJ2-5; 10 bases agree with TRBD2. The CDR3 loop spans 17 amino acids. CDR1 is MDHEN, CDR2 SYDVKM, per germline. V was clipped by 3 bases and J by 0 bases; unmatched bases: 7. This CDR3 is CASSFTSGTLYQETQYF. Here the CDR3 DNA reads TGTGCCAGCAGTTTTACTAGCGGGACGTTGTACCAAGAGACCCAGTACTTC.

V usage is TRBV5-1 and J usage is TRBJ1-4; D is possibly TRBD1 (6 bases). This CDR3 contains 17 residues. The V gene's germline CDR1 is SGHRS and CDR2 YFSETQ. Between the trimmed V and J ends, which lost 4 bases and 0 bases, there was a span of 16 bases. CDR3 sequence (DNA): TGCGCCAGCAGCCTCGGAAGGACAGTCACAACTAATGAAAAACTGTTTTTT. Protein product: CASSLGRTVTTNEKLFF.

The V gene is TRBV18, the J gene TRBJ2-7; 7 bases are shared with TRBD1. Germline V lookup: CDR1 KGHSH, CDR2 LQKENI. The CDR3 spans 17 residues. Trimming removed 2 bases from V and 0 bases from J; junction bases left unmatched: 10. As DNA, the CDR3 is TGTGCCAGCTCACCATCCCCGACAGGGTCAATCTCCTACGAGCAGTACTTC. Residues: CASSPSPTGSISYEQYF. Based on the CDR3 plus reference TRBV18 and TRBJ2-7, the full variable domain is NAGVMQNPRHLVRRRGQEARLRCSPMKGHSHVYWYRQLPEEGLKFMVYLQKENIIDESGMPKERFSAEFPKEGPSILRIQQVVRGDSAAYFCASSPSPTGSISYEQYFGPGTRLTVT.

The chain is built from TRBV7-8 and TRBJ2-1; 12 bases line up with TRBD2. Germline CDR1 and CDR2: SGHVS and FQNEAQ. The CDR3 length is 18 residues. The ends lost 5 bases at V and 4 bases at J; junction bases unmatched: 12. The CDR3 protein is CASSKLTSGGRWYNEQFF. For the CDR3, the DNA is TGTGCCAGCAGCAAACTGACTAGCGGGGGAAGATGGTACAATGAGCAGTTCTTC.

This clonotype occurred a few times. The chain has TRBV28 and TRBJ1-1; 7 positions match TRBD1. V shed 3 bases, J shed 4 bases, and the junction held 5 bases outside the gene matches. Germline V lookup: CDR1 MDHEN, CDR2 SYDVKM. This CDR3 has 14 amino acids. The CDR3 coding sequence is TGTGCCAGCAGTTTGAAGGGGGCTAGCACTGAAGCTTTCTTT. Residues: CASSLKGASTEAFF.

This chain joins TRBV9 and TRBJ2-1, with TRBD2 identical over 9 bases. V gave up 0 bases and J gave up 6 bases; unmatched junction bases: 1. Germline assignment: CDR1 SGDLS and CDR2 YYNGEE. The CDR3 extends over 14 amino acids. This CDR3 is CASSVASGVNEQFF. Here the CDR3 DNA reads TGTGCCAGCAGCGTAGCTAGCGGGGTCAATGAGCAGTTCTTC.

This rearrangement joins TRBV11-2 to TRBJ1-3; possibly TRBD1 for D (5 bases). The CDR3 consists of 14 residues. Trimming pared 3 bases from V and 4 bases from J, leaving 10 bases between. Germline CDR1 and CDR2: SGHAT and FQNNGV. The CDR3: CASSFDSPGNTIYF. Here the CDR3 DNA reads TGTGCCAGCAGCTTCGACAGCCCCGGAAACACCATATATTTT.

The genes are TRBV20-1 and TRBJ2-7, with D maybe TRBD1 (5 bases). In germline, CDR1 is DFQATT, CDR2 SNEGSKA (reference sequence). This CDR3 comprises 15 residues. The germline V and J ends were trimmed by 0 bases and 3 bases, with 15 bases remaining between them. This chain's CDR3 is CSARDLHRSNYEQYF. The CDR3 bases are TGCAGTGCTAGAGATCTCCACAGGTCTAACTACGAGCAGTACTTC.

The sample holds a few counts of this clonotype. The CDR3, as DNA: TGTGCCATCAGTGAGTCCAACCCAGGACTAGCGGGGGTAACAGATACGCAGTATTTT. As protein: CAISESNPGLAGVTDTQYF. The rearrangement joins TRBV10-3 to TRBJ2-3; 13 nucleotides align to TRBD2. With 0 bases clipped from V and 3 bases from J, the junction kept 9 bases outside the gene matches. This CDR3 has 19 amino acids. CDR1 is ENHRY and CDR2 is SYGVKD in the germline V gene.

Many counts were recorded for this clonotype. J is TRBJ1-3 and V is TRBV12-3 or TRBV12-4, with 7 nucleotides matching TRBD1. After removal of 7 bases from V and 0 bases from J, the junction contained 6 bases not matched to a gene. CDR3 length: 15 amino acids. CDR3 bases: TGTGCCAGCAACCCCCCAGGGGGCTCTGGAAACACCATATATTTT. Amino acids: CASNPPGGSGNTIYF.

The chain is built from TRBV15 and TRBJ2-1; TRBD2 might be the D (7 bases). V was pared by 5 bases and J by 1 base, with 12 bases between. Germline V CDR1 and CDR2: LNHNV, YYDKDF (reference sequence). The CDR3 length is 15 residues. CDR3: CATSPEGGSYNEQFF. CDR3 nucleotides: TGTGCCACCAGCCCGGAGGGGGGGTCCTACAATGAGCAGTTCTTC.

The V gene is TRBV6-1, the J gene TRBJ2-1; D not resolved. Germline CDR1 is MNHNS and CDR2 is SASEGT. The CDR3 has 14 amino acids. Between the trimmed V and J ends, which lost 5 bases and 1 base, there was a span of 9 bases. CDR3 protein: CASSLHPSYNEQFF. Here the CDR3 DNA reads TGTGCCAGCAGTCTCCACCCTTCCTACAATGAGCAGTTCTTC.

This clonotype was counted a few times. The chain combines TRBV12-3 or TRBV12-4 with TRBJ2-3, with 7 bases that match TRBD2. The V segment lost 4 bases and the J segment 1 base; nucleotides outside the gene matches: 8. This CDR3 has 16 amino acids. The CDR3 protein is CASSSNQRGGTDTQYF. The CDR3 coding sequence is TGTGCCAGCAGTTCGAATCAGCGGGGAGGCACAGATACGCAGTATTTT.

J is TRBJ2-5 and V is TRBV7-8; 9 positions match TRBD1. Losses at the gene ends were 5 bases for V and 7 bases for J; bases not matched to a gene: 11. Per germline, CDR1 SGHVS and CDR2 FQNEAQ. This CDR3 is 15 amino acids long. This CDR3 is CASSGRQGGPWTQYF. CDR3 DNA sequence: TGTGCCAGCAGCGGCAGACAGGGGGGGCCATGGACCCAGTACTTC.

Regarding this clonotype: Likely a read error: the CDR3 ends without its conserved phenylalanine or tryptophan. The chain links TRBV4-2 to TRBJ1-6; D might be TRBD1 (5 bases). Germline lookup yields CDR1 LGHNA and CDR2 YNFKEQ. The CDR3 totals 16 residues. The V end lost 0 bases, the J end lost 8 bases, and 14 bases lay between the germline ends. In DNA form, the CDR3 reads TGTGCCAGCAGCCAAGATCTGGCCCGGGGGGATTCACCCCTCCACTCT. It codes for CASSQDLARGDSPLHS.

The chain has TRBV7-2 and TRBJ1-6; 8 nucleotides align to TRBD1. The germline V gene has CDR1 SGHTA and CDR2 FQGNSA. The CDR3 extends over 16 amino acids. Trimming cost V 6 bases and J 9 bases; bases outside gene matches: 13. CDR3 sequence reads: CASSTTPTGGVSPLHF. The CDR3 DNA reads as TGTGCCAGCAGTACGACCCCCACAGGGGGAGTTTCACCCCTCCACTTT.

DNA for the CDR3: TGCGCCAGCAGCTCGGACCCACCCTCCACAGATACGCAGTATTTT. Translated, it gives CASSSDPPSTDTQYF. The chain combines TRBV5-1 with TRBJ2-3, with D uncertain. The germline V and J ends were trimmed by 3 bases and 2 bases, with 13 bases remaining between them. The CDR3 spans 15 residues. Germline lookup yields CDR1 SGHRS and CDR2 YFSETQ. Supplemented by reference TRBV5-1 and TRBJ2-3, the full variable domain reads KAGVTQTPRYLIKTRGQQVTLSCSPISGHRSVSWYQQTPGQGLQFLFEYFSETQRNKGNFPGRFSGRQFSNSRSEMNVSTLELGDSALYLCASSSDPPSTDTQYFGPGTRLTVL.

This clonotype was picked up one time. This sequence joins TRBV27 and TRBJ2-2, with D perhaps matching TRBD2 (5 bases). CDR1 is MNHEY, CDR2 SMNVEV, per germline (reference sequence). The CDR3 is 19 residues long. V was pared by 2 bases and J by 0 bases, with 19 bases between. As DNA, the CDR3 is TGTGCCAGCAGTTTAGCCCTTCGGGGAGTTCTGTCGAACACCGGGGAGCTGTTTTTT. It codes for CASSLALRGVLSNTGELFF.

There are a few counts of this clonotype. The chain employs TRBV11-2 and TRBJ2-2; 10 nucleotides align to TRBD1. The CDR3 runs to 15 residues. CDR1 and CDR2 from the germline V gene are SGHAT and FQNNGV. The ends lost 5 bases at V and 5 bases at J; junction bases unmatched: 5. In DNA form, the CDR3 reads TGTGCCAGCAGCCGGCGACAGGGGGCGACCGGGGAGCTGTTTTTT. It translates to CASSRRQGATGELFF.

This chain links TRBV30 with TRBJ2-1; unclear D gene. This CDR3 spans 12 amino acids. The germline gives CDR1 GTSNPN, CDR2 SVGIG (reference sequence). Trimming pared 5 bases from V and 8 bases from J, leaving 13 bases between. The CDR3 nucleotides are TGTGCCTGGCGCACTGATTTCGATGAGCAGTTCTTC. Residues: CAWRTDFDEQFF.

This clonotype turned up a few times. The gene calls are TRBV7-8 and TRBJ2-7; no reliable D call. The CDR3 contains 13 residues. Per germline, CDR1 SGHVS and CDR2 FQNEAQ. The ends were cut back, 6 bases at V and 1 base at J, with 10 bases in the middle. Here the CDR3 DNA reads TGTGCCAGCAGATCCGTCCGGTCCTACGAGCAGTACTTC. This encodes CASRSVRSYEQYF.

Many counts were recorded for this clonotype. The chain links TRBV12-3 or TRBV12-4 to TRBJ1-2; D gene unclear. Trimming pared 1 base from V and 8 bases from J, leaving 8 bases between. This CDR3 comprises 12 residues. CDR3 in amino acids: CASSLGPRGYTF. In DNA, the CDR3 is TGTGCCAGCAGTTTAGGCCCGAGGGGCTACACCTTC.

Many counts were recorded for this clonotype. The gene calls are TRBV5-1 and TRBJ2-1; a possible D gene is TRBD2 (6 bases). The V end was cut by 0 bases, the J end by 14 bases, with 12 bases between. The length of the CDR3 is 12 residues. In germline, CDR1 is SGHRS, CDR2 YFSETQ. The CDR3 is CASSLAGEAEFF. The CDR3 nucleotides are TGCGCCAGCAGCTTGGCCGGGGAGGCGGAGTTCTTC.

This clonotype was detected a few times. The CDR3 loop is CASNVGDTQYF. The CDR3 nucleotides read TGTGCCAGCAACGTTGGAGATACGCAGTATTTT. The chain employs TRBV12-3 or TRBV12-4 and TRBJ2-3; D gene uncertain. Trimming removed 7 bases from V and 5 bases from J, with 7 bases in between. The CDR3 length is 11 residues.

This clonotype was seen a few times. V and J are TRBV2 and TRBJ1-1; TRBD1 matches 8 bases. Germline CDR1 is SNHLY and CDR2 is FYNNEI. This CDR3 is built from 14 residues. Trimming at V came to 10 bases and at J to 8 bases, leaving 15 bases not matched to a gene. The CDR3 sequence: CATHPINRTGEAFF. CDR3 DNA sequence: TGTGCCACCCATCCTATTAATCGGACAGGGGAAGCTTTCTTT. The variable domain in full, completed from reference TRBV2 and TRBJ1-1, reads EPEVTQTPSHQVTQMGQEVILRCVPISNHLYFYWYRQILGQKVEFLVSFYNNEISEKSEIFDDQFSVERPDGSNFTLKIRSTKLEDSAMYFCATHPINRTGEAFFGQGTRLTVV.

This clonotype was counted once. DNA of the CDR3: TGCAGTGCTAGAGATCGACTAGCGGGGGGGAACACCGGGGAGCTGTTTTTT. Protein: CSARDRLAGGNTGELFF. The rearrangement joins TRBV20-1 to TRBJ2-2; 13 bases line up with TRBD2. Trimming removed 0 bases from V and 1 base from J; junction bases left unmatched: 2. Germline CDR1 is DFQATT and CDR2 is SNEGSKA (reference sequence). CDR3 length equals 17 residues.